This TCR beta chain came from a study of Graves' ophthalmopathy and Graves' hyperthyroidism. Trimming shortened V by 3 bases and J by 0 bases, and 17 bases separated the two germline ends. The CDR3 is 17 amino acids. TCR beta CDR3 amplification used RNA transcripts. Second-round multiplex PCR came after first-round RT-PCR with HTBI primers. TCRdb used MiXCR to reprocess the multiplex PCR reads, holding one entry per CDR3 protein. The sample includes about 480,000 distinct CDR3 sequences, 13% to 15% of them seen just once. This clonotype was obtained from a woman in her 30s with Graves' ophthalmopathy. The genes are TRBV12-3 or TRBV12-4 and TRBJ1-1, with D tentatively TRBD1 (5 bases). The specimen was blood. The DNA for the CDR3 is TGTGCCAGCAGTTTTCTCCCCTTAGACAGAATGAACACTGAAGCTTTCTTT. It codes for CASSFLPLDRMNTEAFF.